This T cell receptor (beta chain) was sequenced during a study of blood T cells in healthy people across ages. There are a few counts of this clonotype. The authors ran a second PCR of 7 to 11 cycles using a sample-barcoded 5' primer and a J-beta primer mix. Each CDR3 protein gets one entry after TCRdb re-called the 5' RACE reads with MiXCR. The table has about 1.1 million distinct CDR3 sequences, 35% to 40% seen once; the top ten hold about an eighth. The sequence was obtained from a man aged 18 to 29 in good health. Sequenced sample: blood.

The CDR3 bases are TGCAGTGTTTCCCGGGACAGGGAGTACACTGAAGCTTTCTTT. Its translation is CSVSRDREYTEAFF. The rearrangement joins TRBV20-1 to TRBJ1-1, with TRBD1 matching 9 bases. Germline CDR1 reads DFQATT; CDR2 reads SNEGSKA (reference sequence). The V gene end was trimmed by 7 bases and the J gene end by 3 bases; junction bases not matched to a gene: 9. There are 14 residues in the CDR3.